Listed here are 3 T cell receptor beta chains from one sample, sequenced in a study of T cell repertoires in ileal Crohn's disease. TCRdb keeps only in-frame clones here, not all; method: immunoSEQ multiplex PCR. The data contain about 15,000 clones, 75% to 90% of them singletons. Sample: ileal tissue. Source of these receptors: an adult with Crohn's disease.

V and J are TRBV6-1 and TRBJ1-2, with a possible D match to TRBD1 (6 bases). Trimming took 5 bases from V and 6 from J, leaving 13 bases between them. The CDR3 runs 13 residues. The V gene's germline CDR1 is MNHNS and CDR2 SASEGT. The CDR3 nucleotides read TGTGCCAGCAGTACAGGGAGTGTGGATGGCTACACCTTC. Translation gives CASSTGSVDGYTF.

The chain couples TRBV5-5 to TRBJ2-5; 15 bases line up with TRBD2. V dropped 4 bases and J dropped 2; count of bases not matched to a gene: 3. This CDR3 is built from 16 residues. Germline assignment: CDR1 SGHKS and CDR2 YYEKEE (reference sequence). CDR3 protein: CASSLGLAGGQETQYF. The CDR3 nucleotides read TGTGCCAGCAGCCTCGGACTAGCGGGAGGGCAAGAGACCCAGTACTTC.

The chain is built from TRBV12-5 and TRBJ2-1; D is possibly TRBD1 (6 bases). Trimming left V 5 bases short and J 7 bases short, with 9 bases between. CDR3 length: 12 amino acids. The germline V gene has CDR1 LGHNT and CDR2 FRNRAP. CDR3 in amino acids: CASGEDSNEQFF. CDR3 in DNA: TGTGCTAGTGGTGAGGACAGTAATGAGCAGTTCTTC.